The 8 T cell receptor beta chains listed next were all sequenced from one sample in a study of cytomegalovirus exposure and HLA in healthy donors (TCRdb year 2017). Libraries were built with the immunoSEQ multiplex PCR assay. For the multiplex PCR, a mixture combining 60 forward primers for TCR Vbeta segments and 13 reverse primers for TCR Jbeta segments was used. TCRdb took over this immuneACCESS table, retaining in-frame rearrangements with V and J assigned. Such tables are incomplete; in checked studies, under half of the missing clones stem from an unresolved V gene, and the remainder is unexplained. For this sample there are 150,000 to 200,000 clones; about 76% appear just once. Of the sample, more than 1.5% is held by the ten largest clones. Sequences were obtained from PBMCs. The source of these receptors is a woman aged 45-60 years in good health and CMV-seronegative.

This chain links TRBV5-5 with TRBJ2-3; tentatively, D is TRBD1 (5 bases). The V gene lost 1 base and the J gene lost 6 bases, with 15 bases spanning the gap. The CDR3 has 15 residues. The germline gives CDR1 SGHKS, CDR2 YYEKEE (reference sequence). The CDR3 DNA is TGTGCCAGCAGCTTGCGGACAAGTAGAGTGGATACGCAGTATTTT. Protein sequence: CASSLRTSRVDTQYF.

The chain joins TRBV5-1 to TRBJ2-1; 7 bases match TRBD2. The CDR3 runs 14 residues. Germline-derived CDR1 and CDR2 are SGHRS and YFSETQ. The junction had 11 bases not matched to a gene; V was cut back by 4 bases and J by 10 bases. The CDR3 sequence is CASSPTSRMLEQFF. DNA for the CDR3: TGCGCCAGCAGCCCGACTAGCAGGATGTTAGAGCAGTTCTTC.

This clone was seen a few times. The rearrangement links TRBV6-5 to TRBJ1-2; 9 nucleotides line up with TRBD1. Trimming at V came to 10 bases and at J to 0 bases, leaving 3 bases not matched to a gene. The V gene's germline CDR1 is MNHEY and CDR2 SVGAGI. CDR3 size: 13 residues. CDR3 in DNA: TGTGCCACGGGGACAGGGCCTAACTATGGCTACACCTTC. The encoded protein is CATGTGPNYGYTF.

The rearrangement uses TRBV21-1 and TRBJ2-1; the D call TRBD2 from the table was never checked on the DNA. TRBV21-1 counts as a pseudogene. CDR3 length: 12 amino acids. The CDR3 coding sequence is TGTGCCAGCAGCACTTACTCCATCGAGCAGTTCTTC. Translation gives CASSTYSIEQFF.

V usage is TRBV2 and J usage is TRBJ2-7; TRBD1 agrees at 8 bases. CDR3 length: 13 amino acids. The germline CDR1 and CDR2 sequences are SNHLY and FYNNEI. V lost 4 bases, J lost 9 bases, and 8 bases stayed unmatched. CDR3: CASSVTGAGLQYF. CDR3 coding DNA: TGTGCCAGCAGTGTGACAGGGGCAGGGCTGCAGTACTTC.

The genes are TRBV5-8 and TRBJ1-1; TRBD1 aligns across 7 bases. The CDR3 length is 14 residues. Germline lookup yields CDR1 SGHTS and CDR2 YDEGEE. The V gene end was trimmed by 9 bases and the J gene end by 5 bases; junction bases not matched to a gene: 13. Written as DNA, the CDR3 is TGTGCCACCAAACTTACAGGGGTGGTAACTGAAGCTTTCTTT. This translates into CATKLTGVVTEAFF.

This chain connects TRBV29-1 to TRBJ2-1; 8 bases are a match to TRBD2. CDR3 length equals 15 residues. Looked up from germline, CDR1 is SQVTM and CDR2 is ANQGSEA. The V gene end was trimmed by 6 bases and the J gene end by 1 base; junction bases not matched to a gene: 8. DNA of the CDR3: TGCAGCGTCCCCGGGCGGGGGGTTTCCTACAATGAGCAGTTCTTC. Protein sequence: CSVPGRGVSYNEQFF.

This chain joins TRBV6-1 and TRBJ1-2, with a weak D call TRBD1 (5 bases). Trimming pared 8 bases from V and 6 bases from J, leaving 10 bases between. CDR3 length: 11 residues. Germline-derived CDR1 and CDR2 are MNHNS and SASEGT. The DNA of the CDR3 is TGTGCCAGCGGGACTGTTCATGGCTACACCTTC. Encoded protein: CASGTVHGYTF.